This TCR beta chain was documented in a study of T cell responses to AZD1222 COVID-19 vaccine. Study results and caveats: A reported finding is that nearly half of spike-specific TCRs target unmutated variant regions.

Germline lookup yields CDR1 SNHLY and CDR2 FYNNEI. The CDR3 is 9 residues long. V was trimmed by 10 bases and J by 10 bases, leaving 9 bases between them. As concerns this clone: Its antigen is currently unknown.

Generated by immunoSEQ multiplex PCR, the TCRdb table keeps only in-frame clones and is missing some. This table holds 84,000 or so clones, 70% to 90% found once. The chain combines TRBV2 with TRBJ2-3, with D hard to call. The input for sequencing was peripheral blood, taken on day 0 of AZD1222 vaccination. The clonotype was recovered from an adult in good health. In nucleotides, the CDR3 is TGTGCCACCCACGGATCGCAGTATTTT. This translates into CATHGSQYF.